This TCR beta chain was captured by sequencing in a study of cytotoxic CD8 clonotypes in ibrutinib-treated CLL. Study observations and caveats: In sustained-remission versus progressing patients, sampling times differed.

As to this clone: The antigen is undetermined.

CDR1 is SEHNR, CDR2 FQNEAQ, per germline (reference sequence). V gave up 5 bases and J gave up 0 bases, with 12 bases separating them. The CDR3 has 15 residues. Repertoires were generated with immunoSEQ multiplex PCR, while TCRdb's copy carries only in-frame clones and drops some. Of around 70,000 clones listed, approximately 70% are singletons. This clonotype was obtained from a human donor with chronic lymphocytic leukemia. The rearrangement joins TRBV7-9 to TRBJ2-3; D may be TRBD2 (5 bases). Sequenced material: PBMCs, taken after 12 months of ibrutinib treatment. The CDR3 nucleotides are TGTGCCAGCAGCCTACTCGGGATCAGCACAGATACGCAGTATTTT. Encoded protein: CASSLLGISTDTQYF. Using reference TRBV7-9 and TRBJ2-3 for the parts outside the CDR3, the full variable domain is DTGVSQNPRHKITKRGQNVTFRCDPISEHNRLYWYRQTLGQGPEFLTYFQNEAQLEKSRLLSDRFSAERPKGSFSTLEIQRTEQGDSAMYLCASSLLGISTDTQYFGPGTRLTVL.